The table lists the clone carrying this T cell receptor (beta chain) with a few counts. Its antigen is still unknown. This sample is drawn from a study of beta chain features in type 1 diabetes. As for the study in general: Sorted cells, 90 million to 120 million in number, were examined across all samples.

Study-level findings and limits: Moderate but significant shortening of TCRB CDR3s was recorded in all four CD4+ subsets from Type 1 diabetes patients. The naive, central memory and Treg TCRB repertoires showed an apparent similarity that was greater among patients than among healthy donors. Short templates might get an advantage during PCR, and this would be equal in patients and controls.

The entirety of the isolated RNA underwent reverse transcription, so expressed TCRB transcripts were sequenced. There were 3.4 million or so reads on average in the naive, central memory and regulatory T cell samples. The data were produced by immunoSEQ multiplex PCR, yet TCRdb's version contains in-frame clones alone and is incomplete. In the table there are 85,000 to 110,000 clones, approximately 30% of which are singletons. The TCR comes from a woman aged 18-30 years with type 1 diabetes. The source material was central memory CD4+ T cells from blood.

The CDR3 reads CASSPADRGYYGYTF. DNA of the CDR3: TGTGCCAGCAGCCCTGCCGACAGGGGGTACTATGGCTACACCTTC. The chain is built from TRBV28 and TRBJ1-2, with TRBD1 identical over 9 bases. Germline trimming cut 6 bases from V and 3 bases from J; bases unmatched to any gene: 8. Germline-derived CDR1 and CDR2 are MDHEN and SYDVKM. The CDR3 length is 15 residues.